The 14 T cell receptor beta chains presented below share a single source sample, sequenced in a study of shared clonotypes between healthy human individuals. Using immunoSEQ multiplex PCR, the repertoire was profiled, and TCRdb retains in-frame clones only, with some absent. This table has some 1,100,000 clones, around 82% appearing once. Sequenced material: memory CD4+ T cells from PBMCs. Described subset: CD45RA-negative fraction. Receptor source: a man aged 18 to 29 in good health. Some clones in this sample may be carry-over from other donors' samples.

This clone was detected only once. V gene TRBV28 combines with J gene TRBJ2-5, with 7 bases lining up with TRBD2. The CDR3 is 15 residues long. V was clipped by 5 bases and J by 5 bases; unmatched bases: 11. In germline, CDR1 is MDHEN, CDR2 SYDVKM. The CDR3 DNA reads as TGTGCCAGCAGTCCACGGGGGGAGGGCCGGGAGACCCAGTACTTC. It codes for CASSPRGEGRETQYF.

The chain carries TRBV10-3 and TRBJ2-2; tentatively, D is TRBD2 (6 bases). Germline CDR1 ENHRY, CDR2 SYGVKD. The ends were cut back, 5 bases at V and 2 bases at J, with 21 bases in the middle. There are 18 residues in the CDR3. CDR3 bases: TGTGCCATCAGTCATGGGCTCGTAGCGGAGCTAAACACCGGGGAGCTGTTTTTT. This encodes CAISHGLVAELNTGELFF.

V and J are TRBV9 and TRBJ2-7; D perhaps matches TRBD1 (7 bases). The CDR3 loop spans 17 amino acids. Trimming shortened V by 1 base and J by 6 bases, and 23 bases separated the two germline ends. Per the germline V gene, CDR1 is SGDLS and CDR2 is YYNGEE. Written as DNA, the CDR3 is TGTGCCAGCAGCGTAACTCCTCAGGGGGGCCAGACGTCCGAGCAGTACTTC. This gives the protein CASSVTPQGGQTSEQYF.

V is TRBV18 and J is TRBJ2-7; D not resolved. Germline CDR1 KGHSH, CDR2 LQKENI. V was pared by 0 bases and J by 3 bases, with 12 bases between. The CDR3 spans 15 residues. This chain's CDR3 is CASSPPSKEIYEQYF. The CDR3, as DNA: TGTGCCAGCTCACCACCGTCTAAGGAGATCTACGAGCAGTACTTC.

V gene TRBV28 combines with J gene TRBJ1-1, with a possible D match to TRBD1 (6 bases). V was shortened by 10 bases and J by 3 bases, with 18 bases between the two germline ends. This CDR3 spans 14 amino acids. From germline, CDR1 is MDHEN and CDR2 SYDVKM. The CDR3 sequence is CATLTQGRYTEAFF. The CDR3 DNA reads TGTGCCACCCTGACCCAGGGGAGATACACTGAAGCTTTCTTT.

V and J are TRBV11-2 and TRBJ1-5; 7 bases fit TRBD1. V gave up 5 bases and J gave up 1 base; unmatched junction bases: 14. This CDR3 has 18 amino acids. Germline CDR1 SGHAT, CDR2 FQNNGV. The CDR3 protein is CASSHLRGGPVSNQPQHF. The CDR3 DNA reads TGTGCCAGCAGCCACCTTCGAGGGGGCCCCGTGAGCAATCAGCCCCAGCATTTT. Looking up the rest from reference TRBV11-2 and TRBJ1-5 gives the full variable domain: EAGVAQSPRYKIIEKRQSVAFWCNPISGHATLYWYQQILGQGPKLLIQFQNNGVVDDSQLPKDRFSAERLKGVDSTLKIQPAKLEDSAVYLCASSHLRGGPVSNQPQHFGDGTRLSIL.

V is TRBV6-6 and J is TRBJ2-5, with D unclear. The V end lost 8 bases, the J end lost 3 bases, and 10 bases lay between the germline ends. The germline V gene encodes CDR1 MNHNY and CDR2 SVGAGI (reference sequence). CDR3 length: 12 amino acids. The CDR3 nucleotides are TGTGCCAGCGCTTTGGTGGAAGAGACCCAGTACTTC. Translated: CASALVEETQYF.

The rearrangement uses TRBV18 and TRBJ2-7, with a tentative D call TRBD1 (5 bases). Germline loops: CDR1 KGHSH, CDR2 LQKENI. The V end lost 9 bases, the J end lost 0 bases, and 12 bases lay between the germline ends. This CDR3 has 13 residues. The CDR3 reads CASLSDNSYEQYF. CDR3 bases: TGTGCCAGTTTATCGGACAACTCCTACGAGCAGTACTTC.

This clone was seen only a few times. This rearrangement joins TRBV15 to TRBJ1-4; D gene unclear. Germline loops: CDR1 LNHNV, CDR2 YYDKDF (reference sequence). V dropped 2 bases and J dropped 0 bases, with 16 bases sitting between them. The CDR3 consists of 18 residues. CDR3 DNA sequence: TGTGCCACCAGCAGACAAAAGGATTGGTCGGCAACTAATGAAAAACTGTTTTTT. Translated, it gives CATSRQKDWSATNEKLFF.

Only one count was recorded for this clone. The DNA of the CDR3 is TGTGCCAGCGGAGGGGGCGGCCAGCCCCAGCATTTT. Translated: CASGGGGQPQHF. The chain employs TRBV2 and TRBJ1-5, with 7 bases matching TRBD1. The length of the CDR3 is 12 residues. The V gene end was trimmed by 8 bases and the J gene end by 7 bases; junction bases not matched to a gene: 5. Germline CDR1 SNHLY, CDR2 FYNNEI.

The chain carries TRBV7-9 and TRBJ2-1; D remains unclear. The germline V gene encodes CDR1 SEHNR and CDR2 FQNEAQ (reference sequence). With 3 bases removed from V and 10 bases from J, the gap between germline ends came to 4 bases. The CDR3 sequence is 10 residues long. For the CDR3, the DNA is TGTGCCAGCAGCTTCCGGGAGCAGTTCTTC. It translates to CASSFREQFF.

The gene calls are TRBV5-1 and TRBJ1-4; D gene unclear. Per germline, CDR1 SGHRS and CDR2 YFSETQ. The CDR3 has 15 residues. With 5 bases removed from V and 5 bases from J, the gap between germline ends came to 16 bases. CDR3 in DNA: TGCGCCAGCAGTCGACGGACCGCGACGAATGAAAAACTGTTTTTT. Translated, it gives CASSRRTATNEKLFF. Full variable domain (remainder filled in from reference TRBV5-1 and TRBJ1-4): KAGVTQTPRYLIKTRGQQVTLSCSPISGHRSVSWYQQTPGQGLQFLFEYFSETQRNKGNFPGRFSGRQFSNSRSEMNVSTLELGDSALYLCASSRRTATNEKLFFGSGTQLSVL.

In DNA form, the CDR3 reads TGTGCCAGCAGCTCCTCAGAGTGGGGGTCATCGCGGCAGCCCCAGCATTTT. Protein product: CASSSSEWGSSRQPQHF. The V call is TRBV7-9, the J call TRBJ1-5, with D possibly being TRBD1 (5 bases). Per germline, CDR1 SEHNR and CDR2 FQNEAQ (reference sequence). The length of the CDR3 is 17 residues. Trimming shortened V by 4 bases and J by 7 bases, and 23 bases separated the two germline ends.

V and J are TRBV5-4 and TRBJ2-5; D may be TRBD2 (5 bases). The last part of the DNA fits TRBJ2-7 better; the J call may be wrong. From germline, CDR1 is SGHNT and CDR2 YYREEE (reference sequence). This CDR3 comprises 15 residues. The DNA for the CDR3 is TGTGCCAGCAGCACCAAACTCGGGGTCACATACGAGCAGTACTTC. This gives the protein CASSTKLGVTYEQYF.